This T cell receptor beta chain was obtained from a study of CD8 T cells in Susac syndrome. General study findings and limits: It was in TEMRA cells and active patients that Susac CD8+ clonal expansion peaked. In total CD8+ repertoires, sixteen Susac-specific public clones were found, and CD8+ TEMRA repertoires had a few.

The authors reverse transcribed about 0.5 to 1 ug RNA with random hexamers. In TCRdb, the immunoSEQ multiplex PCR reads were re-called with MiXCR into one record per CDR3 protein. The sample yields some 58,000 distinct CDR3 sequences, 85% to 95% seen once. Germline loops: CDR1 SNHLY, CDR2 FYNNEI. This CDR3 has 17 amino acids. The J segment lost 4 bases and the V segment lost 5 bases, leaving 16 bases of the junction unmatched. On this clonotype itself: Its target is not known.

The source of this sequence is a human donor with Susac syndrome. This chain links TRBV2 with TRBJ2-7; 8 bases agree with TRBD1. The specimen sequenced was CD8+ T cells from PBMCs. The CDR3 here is CASSWEVKDRVRYEQYF. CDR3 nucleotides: TGTGCCAGCAGTTGGGAAGTTAAGGACAGGGTCAGGTACGAGCAGTACTTC.